The clone carrying this T cell receptor (beta chain) was observed a few times. The record originates from a study of blood T cell repertoires in COVID-19. At the level of the study: The United States, Italy and Spain were the sources of the acute and convalescent COVID-19 samples.

Method: immunoSEQ multiplex PCR; TCRdb's copy keeps in-frame clones and lacks some. The profile shows about 55,000 clones, roughly 80% of them singletons. V lost 2 bases to trimming and J lost 4 bases; unmatched junction nucleotides: 9. The CDR3 totals 17 residues. The germline CDR1 and CDR2 sequences are SGHRS and YFSETQ. The V gene is TRBV5-1, the J gene TRBJ1-3; TRBD1 matches 10 bases. Sequenced: peripheral blood. This receptor was taken from a human donor in a cohort sampled during active or convalescent COVID-19. The CDR3 reads CASSLPTGTGAGNTIYF. The CDR3 region has the DNA TGCGCCAGCAGCTTACCAACGGGGACAGGGGCGGGAAACACCATATATTTT.